The clone carrying this T cell receptor (beta chain) showed up just once. Its antigen is unknown. By flow cytometry, patients selected for sequencing had shown an expansion of CD8+CD57+ cells. The patients, all of them, had severe acquired aplastic anemia. Genomic DNA was employed as the template in profiling TCR beta VDJ and CDR3. TCRdb analysed the reads with MiXCR anew, one entry per CDR3 protein. The sample consists of about 160,000 distinct CDR3 sequences, roughly 43% of them appearing once. The entry originates in a study of CD8+CD57+ T cells in acquired aplastic anemia. The overall study: Mean yield of DNA from sorted CD4+ and CD8+ cells was roughly 3.1 ug. Study conclusions and caveats: Overlapping CD8+ CDR3 repertoires of patients and controls contained approximately 29 shared sequences.

Germline CDR1 LNHNV, CDR2 YYDKDF (reference sequence). The CDR3 is 13 amino acids. Trimming took 9 bases from V and 0 from J, leaving 12 bases between them. The TCR was taken from a human donor with aplastic anemia. The specimen was sorted CD4+, CD8+, or CD8+CD57+ T cells (not recorded which) from PBMCs. The chain carries TRBV15 and TRBJ2-7; D uncertain. The CDR3 loop is CATGTRYSYEQYF. In DNA, the CDR3 is TGTGCCACTGGAACAAGATACTCCTACGAGCAGTACTTC.